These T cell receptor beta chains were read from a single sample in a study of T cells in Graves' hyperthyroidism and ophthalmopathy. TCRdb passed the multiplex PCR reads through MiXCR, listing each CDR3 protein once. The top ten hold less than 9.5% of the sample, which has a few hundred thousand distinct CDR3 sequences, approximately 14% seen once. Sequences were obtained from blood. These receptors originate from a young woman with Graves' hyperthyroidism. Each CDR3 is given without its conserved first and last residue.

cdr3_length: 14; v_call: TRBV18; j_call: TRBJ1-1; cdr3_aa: ASSPPGIRAATEAF
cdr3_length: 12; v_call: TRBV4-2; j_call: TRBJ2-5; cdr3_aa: ASSQDGSKETQY
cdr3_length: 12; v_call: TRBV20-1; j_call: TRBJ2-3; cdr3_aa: SASDPQGTDTQY
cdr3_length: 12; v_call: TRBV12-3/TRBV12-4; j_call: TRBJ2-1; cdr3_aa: ASSSRSGNNEQF
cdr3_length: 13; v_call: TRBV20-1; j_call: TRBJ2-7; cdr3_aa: SARDWTSGTYEQY
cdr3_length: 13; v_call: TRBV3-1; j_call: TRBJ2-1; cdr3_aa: ASSQDRTRNDEQF
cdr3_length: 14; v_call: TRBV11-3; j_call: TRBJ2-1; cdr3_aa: ASSSRAGVGYNEQF
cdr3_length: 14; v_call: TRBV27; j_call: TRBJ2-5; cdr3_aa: ASSLSLTGLAKTQY
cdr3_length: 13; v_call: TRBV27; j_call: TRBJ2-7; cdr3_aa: ASSLMGRATYEQY
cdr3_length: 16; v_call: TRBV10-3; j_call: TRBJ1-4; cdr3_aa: AISDWTGGARTNEKLF
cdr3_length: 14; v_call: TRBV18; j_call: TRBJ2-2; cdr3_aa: ASSPMEGRITGELF
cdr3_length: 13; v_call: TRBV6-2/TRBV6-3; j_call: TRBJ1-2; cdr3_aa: ASSYSKGFLYGYT
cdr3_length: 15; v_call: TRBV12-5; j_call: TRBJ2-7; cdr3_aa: ASGSLPRDRDHYEQY
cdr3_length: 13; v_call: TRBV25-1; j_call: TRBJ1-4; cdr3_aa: ASSEQVGGPEKLF
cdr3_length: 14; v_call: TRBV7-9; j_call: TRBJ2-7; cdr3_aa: ATGSVGRSTSYEQY
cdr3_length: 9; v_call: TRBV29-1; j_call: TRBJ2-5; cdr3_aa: SVGSGETQY
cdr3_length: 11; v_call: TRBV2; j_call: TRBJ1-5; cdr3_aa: ASVPGRAQPQH
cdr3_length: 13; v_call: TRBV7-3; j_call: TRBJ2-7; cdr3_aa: ASSPTGTSEYEQY
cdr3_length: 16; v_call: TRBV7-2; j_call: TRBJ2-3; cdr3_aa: ASSLLPAWREDTDTQY
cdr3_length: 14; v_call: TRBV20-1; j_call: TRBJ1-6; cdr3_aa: SARRSGTDYNSPLH
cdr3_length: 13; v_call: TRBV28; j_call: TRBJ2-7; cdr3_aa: ASSLPERLVGGQY
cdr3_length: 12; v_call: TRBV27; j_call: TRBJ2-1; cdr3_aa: ATSGLAGANEQF
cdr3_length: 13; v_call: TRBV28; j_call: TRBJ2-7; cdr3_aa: ASSLSTSGRYEQY
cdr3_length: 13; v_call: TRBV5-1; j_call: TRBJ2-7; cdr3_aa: ASSRGLAEFYEQY
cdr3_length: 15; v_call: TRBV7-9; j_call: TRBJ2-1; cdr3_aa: ASSLSKQGPAYNEQF
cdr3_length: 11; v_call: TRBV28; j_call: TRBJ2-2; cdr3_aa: ASTLLGRWELF
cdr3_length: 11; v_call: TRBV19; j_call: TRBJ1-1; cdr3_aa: ASSLSGWTEAF
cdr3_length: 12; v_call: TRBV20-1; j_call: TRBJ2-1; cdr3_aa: SARAPSGFHEQF
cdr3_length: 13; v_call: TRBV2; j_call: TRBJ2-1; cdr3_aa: ASSDGVRGPNEQF
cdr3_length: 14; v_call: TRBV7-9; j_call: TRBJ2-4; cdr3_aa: ASSLGLGTLQNIQY
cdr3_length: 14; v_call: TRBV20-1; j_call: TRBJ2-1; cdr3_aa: SARDPSGSPFNEQF
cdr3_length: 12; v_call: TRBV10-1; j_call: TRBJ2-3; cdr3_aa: ASSEFDLTGTQY
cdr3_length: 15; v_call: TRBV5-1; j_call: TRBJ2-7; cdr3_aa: ASSADFPGLAGDEQY
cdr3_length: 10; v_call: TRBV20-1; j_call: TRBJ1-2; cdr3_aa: RILGKNYGYT
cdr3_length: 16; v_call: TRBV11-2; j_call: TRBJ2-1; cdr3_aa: ASSLGIREGLSYNEQF
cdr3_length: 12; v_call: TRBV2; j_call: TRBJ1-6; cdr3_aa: ASSEARLNSPLH
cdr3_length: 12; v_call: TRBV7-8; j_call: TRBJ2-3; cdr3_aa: ASSLRGSTDTQC
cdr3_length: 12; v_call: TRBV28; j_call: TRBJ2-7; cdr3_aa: TSIQGGPSYEQY
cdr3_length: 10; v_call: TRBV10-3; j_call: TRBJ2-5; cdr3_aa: ATAQTQETQY
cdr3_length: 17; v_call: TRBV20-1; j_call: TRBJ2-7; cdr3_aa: SARGSNETRGLALGEQY